This TCR beta chain derives from a study of blood T cell repertoires in COVID-19. Overall study context: Sites across the United States, Italy and Spain contributed samples from acute and convalescent COVID-19. PBMCs, B-cell-depleted T cells, or T cells provided the cDNA or gDNA that made up the material.

The CDR3 is 15 amino acids. Germline V gene lookup returns CDR1 PRHDT and CDR2 FYEKMQ (reference sequence). V dropped 5 bases and J dropped 6 bases, with 17 bases sitting between them. Original processing methods: Researchers report that nucleated cell counts were estimated from reference gene primer amplification. Repertoires were generated with immunoSEQ multiplex PCR, while TCRdb's copy carries only in-frame clones and drops some. V, J and clone size derive from that table, while D and trimming were established from the DNA sequence. This sample has some 100,000 clones, with 88% found just once. The TCR sequence derives from a woman aged 55 to 70 with acute or convalescent COVID-19. The sample consisted of peripheral blood. The chain carries TRBV13 and TRBJ2-1; the D is unclear. The chain's CDR3 is CASSIQIEPLNEQFF. The CDR3 DNA reads TGTGCCAGCAGCATTCAAATAGAGCCGCTCAATGAGCAGTTCTTC.